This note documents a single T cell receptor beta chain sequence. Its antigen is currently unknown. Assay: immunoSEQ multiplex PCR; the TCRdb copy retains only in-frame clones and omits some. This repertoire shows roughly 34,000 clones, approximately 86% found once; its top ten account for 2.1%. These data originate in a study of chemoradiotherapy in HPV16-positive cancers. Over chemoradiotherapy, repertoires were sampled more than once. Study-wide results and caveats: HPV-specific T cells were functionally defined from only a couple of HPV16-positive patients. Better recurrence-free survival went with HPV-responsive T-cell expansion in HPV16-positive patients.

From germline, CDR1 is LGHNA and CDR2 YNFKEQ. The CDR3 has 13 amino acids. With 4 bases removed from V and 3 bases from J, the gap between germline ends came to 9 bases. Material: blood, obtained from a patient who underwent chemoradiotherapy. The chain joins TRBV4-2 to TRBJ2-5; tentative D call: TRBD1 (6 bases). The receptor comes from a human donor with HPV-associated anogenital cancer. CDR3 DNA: TGTGCCAGCAGCCGGGGGCCGGAAGAGACCCAGTACTTC. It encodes CASSRGPEETQYF.